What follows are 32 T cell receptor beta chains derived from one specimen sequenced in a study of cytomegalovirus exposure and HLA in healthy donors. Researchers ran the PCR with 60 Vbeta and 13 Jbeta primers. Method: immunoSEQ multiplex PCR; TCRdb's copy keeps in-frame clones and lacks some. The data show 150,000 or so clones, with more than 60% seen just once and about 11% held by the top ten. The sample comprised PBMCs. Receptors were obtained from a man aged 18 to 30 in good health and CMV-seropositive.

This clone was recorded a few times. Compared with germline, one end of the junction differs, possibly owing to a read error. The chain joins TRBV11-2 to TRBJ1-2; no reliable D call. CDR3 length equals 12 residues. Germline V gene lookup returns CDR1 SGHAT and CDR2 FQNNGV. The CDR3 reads CASSSEGYGYPF. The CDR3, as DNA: TGTGCCAGCAGCTCCGAGGGCTATGGCTACCCCTTC.

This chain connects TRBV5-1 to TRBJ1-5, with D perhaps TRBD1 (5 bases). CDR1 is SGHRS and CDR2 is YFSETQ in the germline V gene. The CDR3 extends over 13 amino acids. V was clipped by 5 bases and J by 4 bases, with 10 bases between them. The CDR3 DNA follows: TGCGCCAGCAGGGACACCGAGAATCAGCCCCAGCATTTT. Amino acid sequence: CASRDTENQPQHF.

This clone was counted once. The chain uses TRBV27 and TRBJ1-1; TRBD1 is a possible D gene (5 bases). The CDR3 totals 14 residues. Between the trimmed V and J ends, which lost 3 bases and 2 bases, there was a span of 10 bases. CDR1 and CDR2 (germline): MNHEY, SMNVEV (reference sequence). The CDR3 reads CASSLRTINTEAFF. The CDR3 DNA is TGTGCCAGCAGTTTGCGGACAATCAACACTGAAGCTTTCTTT.

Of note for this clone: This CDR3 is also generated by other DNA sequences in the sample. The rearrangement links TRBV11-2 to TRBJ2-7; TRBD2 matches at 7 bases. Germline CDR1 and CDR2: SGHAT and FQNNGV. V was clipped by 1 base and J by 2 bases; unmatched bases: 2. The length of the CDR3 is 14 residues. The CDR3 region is CASSLVGGTYEQYF. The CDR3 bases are TGTGCCAGCAGCTTAGTGGGGGGGACCTACGAGCAGTACTTC.

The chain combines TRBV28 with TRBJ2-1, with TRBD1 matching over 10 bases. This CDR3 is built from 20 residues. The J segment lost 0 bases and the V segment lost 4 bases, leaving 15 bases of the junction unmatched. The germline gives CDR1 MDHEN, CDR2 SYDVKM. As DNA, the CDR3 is TGTGCCAGCAGTTCAACTGGGACAGGGGCTACAACCTACTCCTACAATGAGCAGTTCTTC. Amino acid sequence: CASSSTGTGATTYSYNEQFF. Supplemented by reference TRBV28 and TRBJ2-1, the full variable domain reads DVKVTQSSRYLVKRTGEKVFLECVQDMDHENMFWYRQDPGLGLRLIYFSYDVKMKEKGDIPEGYSVSREKKERFSLILESASTNQTSMYLCASSSTGTGATTYSYNEQFFGPGTRLTVL.

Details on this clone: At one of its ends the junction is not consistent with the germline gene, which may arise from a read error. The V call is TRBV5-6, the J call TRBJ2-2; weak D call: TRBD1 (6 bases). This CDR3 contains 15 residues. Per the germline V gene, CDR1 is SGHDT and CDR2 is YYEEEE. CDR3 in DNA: TGTCCCAGCAGCTTGGGCACAGGGTTTACCGGGGAGCTGTTTTTT. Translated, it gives CPSSLGTGFTGELFF.

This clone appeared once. The CDR3 sequence: CASSQTGDHQPQHF. In DNA form, the CDR3 reads TGTGCCAGCTCCCAGACAGGGGATCATCAGCCCCAGCATTTT. The chain is built from TRBV18 and TRBJ1-5, with TRBD1 matching over 8 bases. The CDR3 length is 14 residues. Losses at the gene ends were 6 bases for V and 5 bases for J; bases not matched to a gene: 6. Germline values: CDR1 KGHSH, CDR2 LQKENI.

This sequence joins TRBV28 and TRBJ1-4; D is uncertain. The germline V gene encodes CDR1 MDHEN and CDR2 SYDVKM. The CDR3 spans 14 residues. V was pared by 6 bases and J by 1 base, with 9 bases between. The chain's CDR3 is CASSETLTNEKLFF. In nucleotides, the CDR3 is TGTGCCAGCAGCGAGACTTTAACTAATGAAAAACTGTTTTTT.

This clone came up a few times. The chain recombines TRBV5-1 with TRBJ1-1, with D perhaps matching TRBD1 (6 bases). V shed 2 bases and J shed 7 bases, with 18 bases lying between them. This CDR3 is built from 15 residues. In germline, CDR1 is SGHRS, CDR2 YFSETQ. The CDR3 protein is CASSLYRDTGDEAFF. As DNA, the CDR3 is TGCGCCAGCAGCTTATACCGGGACACAGGTGATGAAGCTTTCTTT.

The CDR3 region is CASSEQTWRPVLGYF. In DNA, the CDR3 is TGTGCCAGCAGTGAACAGACCTGGAGGCCGGTGCTGGGATACTTC. The chain has TRBV6-1 and TRBJ2-7; the D gene is possibly TRBD2 (5 bases). V lost 2 bases, J lost 13 bases, and 24 bases lay in between. This CDR3 contains 15 residues. Germline V gene data show CDR1 as MNHNS and CDR2 as SASEGT.

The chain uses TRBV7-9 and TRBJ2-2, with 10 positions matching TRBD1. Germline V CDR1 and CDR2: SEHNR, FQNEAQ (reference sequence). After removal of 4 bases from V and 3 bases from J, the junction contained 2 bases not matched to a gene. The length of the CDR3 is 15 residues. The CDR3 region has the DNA TGTGCCAGCAGCTCAGGACAGGGGGACACCGGGGAGCTGTTTTTT. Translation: CASSSGQGDTGELFF.

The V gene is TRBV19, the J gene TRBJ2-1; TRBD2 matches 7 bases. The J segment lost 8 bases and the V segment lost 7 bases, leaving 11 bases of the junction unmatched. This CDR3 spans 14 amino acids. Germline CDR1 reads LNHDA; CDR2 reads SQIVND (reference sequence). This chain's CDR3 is CASTRTRQVDEQFF. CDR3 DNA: TGTGCCAGTACCCGGACTAGGCAGGTCGATGAGCAGTTCTTC.

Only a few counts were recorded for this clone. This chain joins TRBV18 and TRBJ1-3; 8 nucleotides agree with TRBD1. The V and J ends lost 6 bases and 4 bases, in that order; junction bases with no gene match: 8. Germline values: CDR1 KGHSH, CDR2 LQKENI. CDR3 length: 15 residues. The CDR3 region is CASSRQGQGGNTIYF. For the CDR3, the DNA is TGTGCCAGCTCGCGACAAGGACAGGGAGGAAACACCATATATTTT.

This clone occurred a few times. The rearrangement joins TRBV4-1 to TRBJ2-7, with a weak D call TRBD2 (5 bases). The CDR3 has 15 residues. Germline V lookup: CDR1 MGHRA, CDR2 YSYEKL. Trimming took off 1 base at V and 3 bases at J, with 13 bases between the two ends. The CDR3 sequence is CASSQGGRGNYEQYF. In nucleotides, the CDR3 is TGCGCCAGCAGCCAAGGTGGACGGGGAAACTACGAGCAGTACTTC.

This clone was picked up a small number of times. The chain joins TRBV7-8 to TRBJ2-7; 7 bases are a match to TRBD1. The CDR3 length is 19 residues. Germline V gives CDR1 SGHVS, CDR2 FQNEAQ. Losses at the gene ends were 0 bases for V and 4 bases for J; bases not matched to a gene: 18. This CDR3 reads CASSLARLGVGTAIYEQYF. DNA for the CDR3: TGTGCCAGCAGCTTAGCGCGGTTAGGGGTCGGGACAGCTATTTACGAGCAGTACTTC.

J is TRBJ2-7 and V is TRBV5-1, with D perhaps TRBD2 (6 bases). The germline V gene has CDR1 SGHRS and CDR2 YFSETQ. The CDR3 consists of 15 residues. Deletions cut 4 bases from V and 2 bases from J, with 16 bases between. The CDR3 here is CASSQGTGLPYEQYF. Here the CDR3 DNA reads TGCGCCAGCAGCCAAGGGACCGGACTACCCTACGAGCAGTACTTC.

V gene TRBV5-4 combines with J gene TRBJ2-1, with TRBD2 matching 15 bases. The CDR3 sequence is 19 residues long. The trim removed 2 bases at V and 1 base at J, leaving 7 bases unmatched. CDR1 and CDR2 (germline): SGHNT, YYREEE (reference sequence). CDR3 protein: CASSLPGLAGGGSYNEQFF. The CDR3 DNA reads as TGTGCCAGCAGCTTACCGGGACTAGCGGGAGGTGGGTCCTACAATGAGCAGTTCTTC.

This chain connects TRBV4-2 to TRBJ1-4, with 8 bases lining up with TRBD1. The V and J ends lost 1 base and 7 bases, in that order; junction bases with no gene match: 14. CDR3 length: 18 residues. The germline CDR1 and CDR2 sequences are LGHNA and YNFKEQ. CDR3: CASSQVIAQGQVFEKLFF. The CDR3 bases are TGTGCCAGCAGCCAAGTAATCGCCCAGGGACAGGTCTTTGAAAAACTGTTTTTT.

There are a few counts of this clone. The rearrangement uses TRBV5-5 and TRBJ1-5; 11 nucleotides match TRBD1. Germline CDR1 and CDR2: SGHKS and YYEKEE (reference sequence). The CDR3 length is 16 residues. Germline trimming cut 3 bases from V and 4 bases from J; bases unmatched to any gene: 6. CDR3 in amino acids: CASSSWTGGTNQPQHF. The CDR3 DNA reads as TGTGCCAGCAGCTCATGGACAGGGGGCACAAATCAGCCCCAGCATTTT. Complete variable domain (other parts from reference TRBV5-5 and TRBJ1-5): DAGVTQSPTHLIKTRGQQVTLRCSPISGHKSVSWYQQVLGQGPQFIFQYYEKEERGRGNFPDRFSARQFPNYSSELNVNALLLGDSALYLCASSSWTGGTNQPQHFGDGTRLSIL.

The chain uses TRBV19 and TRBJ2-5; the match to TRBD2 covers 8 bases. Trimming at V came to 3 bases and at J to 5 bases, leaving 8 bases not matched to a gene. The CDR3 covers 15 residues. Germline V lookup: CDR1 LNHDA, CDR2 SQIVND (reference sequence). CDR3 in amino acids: CASSIGTGGPETQYF. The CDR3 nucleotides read TGTGCCAGTAGTATTGGGACGGGAGGGCCTGAGACCCAGTACTTC.

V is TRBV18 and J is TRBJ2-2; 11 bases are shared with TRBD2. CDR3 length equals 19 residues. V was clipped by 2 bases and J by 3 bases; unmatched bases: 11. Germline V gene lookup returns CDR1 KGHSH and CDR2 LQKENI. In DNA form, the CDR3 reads TGTGCCAGCTCACCAGGGTGGCTAGCGGGAGGAGAAGACACCGGGGAGCTGTTTTTT. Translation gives CASSPGWLAGGEDTGELFF.

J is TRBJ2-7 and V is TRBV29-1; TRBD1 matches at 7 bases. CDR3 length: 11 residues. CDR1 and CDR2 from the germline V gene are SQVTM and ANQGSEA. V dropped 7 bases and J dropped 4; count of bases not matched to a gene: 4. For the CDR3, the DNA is TGCAGCGGGTCACAGGGGTACGAGCAGTACTTC. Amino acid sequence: CSGSQGYEQYF.

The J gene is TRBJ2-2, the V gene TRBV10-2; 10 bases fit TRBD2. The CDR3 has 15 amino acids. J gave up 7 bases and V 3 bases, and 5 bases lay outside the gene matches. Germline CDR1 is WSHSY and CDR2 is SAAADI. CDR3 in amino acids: CASSEASGSNGELFF. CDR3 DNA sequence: TGCGCCAGCAGTGAAGCTAGCGGGAGTAACGGGGAGCTGTTTTTT.

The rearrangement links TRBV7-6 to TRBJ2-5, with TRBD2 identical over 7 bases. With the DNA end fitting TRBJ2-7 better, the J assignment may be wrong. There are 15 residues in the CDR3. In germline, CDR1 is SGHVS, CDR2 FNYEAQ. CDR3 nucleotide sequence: TGTGCCAGCAGCTCAATTGGGACTAACTCCTACGAGCAGTACTTC. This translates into CASSSIGTNSYEQYF.

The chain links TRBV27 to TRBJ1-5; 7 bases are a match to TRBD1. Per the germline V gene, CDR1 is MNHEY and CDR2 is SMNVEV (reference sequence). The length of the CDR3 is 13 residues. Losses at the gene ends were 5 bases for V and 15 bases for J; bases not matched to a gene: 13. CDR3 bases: TGTGCCAGCAGTCCACGGGACAGAGTGGAAAGGCATTTT. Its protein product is CASSPRDRVERHF.

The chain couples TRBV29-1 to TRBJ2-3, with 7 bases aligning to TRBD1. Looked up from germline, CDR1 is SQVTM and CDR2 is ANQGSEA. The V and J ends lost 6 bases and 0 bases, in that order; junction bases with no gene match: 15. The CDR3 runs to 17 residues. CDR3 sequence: CSVPGGRLGFSTDTQYF. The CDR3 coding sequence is TGCAGCGTACCAGGGGGACGCCTCGGGTTTAGCACAGATACGCAGTATTTT.

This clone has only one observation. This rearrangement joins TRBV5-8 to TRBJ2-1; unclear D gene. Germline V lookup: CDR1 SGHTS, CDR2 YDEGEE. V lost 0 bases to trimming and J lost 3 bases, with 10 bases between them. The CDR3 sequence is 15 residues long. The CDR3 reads CASSLGHFYYNEQFF. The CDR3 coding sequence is TGTGCCAGCAGCTTGGGACATTTTTACTACAATGAGCAGTTCTTC.

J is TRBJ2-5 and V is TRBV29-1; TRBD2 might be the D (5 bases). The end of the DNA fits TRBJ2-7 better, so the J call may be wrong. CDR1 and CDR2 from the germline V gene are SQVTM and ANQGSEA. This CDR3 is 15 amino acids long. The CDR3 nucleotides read TGCAGCGTCCTAGGCAAGCCTAGCAGAGACTCCGAGCAGTACTTC. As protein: CSVLGKPSRDSEQYF.

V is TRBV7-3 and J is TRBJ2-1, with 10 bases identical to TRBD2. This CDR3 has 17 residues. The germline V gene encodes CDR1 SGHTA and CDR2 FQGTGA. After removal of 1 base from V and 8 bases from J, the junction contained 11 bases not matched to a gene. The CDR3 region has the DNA TGTGCCAGCAGCTTAAACCCCCACAGCGGGAGGGCCCATGAGCAGTTCTTC. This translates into CASSLNPHSGRAHEQFF.

The CDR3 DNA is TGTGCCAGCAGTGACTATGCTGGGAGAATGGGCAATCAGCCCCAGCATTTT. Protein product: CASSDYAGRMGNQPQHF. This sequence joins TRBV2 and TRBJ1-5; D unresolved. The CDR3 totals 17 residues. Germline assignment: CDR1 SNHLY and CDR2 FYNNEI. V lost 3 bases to trimming and J lost 2 bases, with 17 bases between them.

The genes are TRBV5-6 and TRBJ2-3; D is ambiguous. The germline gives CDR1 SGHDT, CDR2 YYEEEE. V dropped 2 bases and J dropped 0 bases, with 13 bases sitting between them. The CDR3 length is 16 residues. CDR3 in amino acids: CASSFRLMVSTDTQYF. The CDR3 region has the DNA TGTGCCAGCAGCTTTAGACTGATGGTCAGCACAGATACGCAGTATTTT.

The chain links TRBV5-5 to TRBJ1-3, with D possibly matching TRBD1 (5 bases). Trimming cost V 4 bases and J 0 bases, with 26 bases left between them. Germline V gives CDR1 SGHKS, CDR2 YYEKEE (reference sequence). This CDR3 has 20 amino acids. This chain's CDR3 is CASSPRREGRGRHSGNTIYF. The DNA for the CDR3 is TGTGCCAGCAGCCCCCGACGAGAGGGGAGGGGCCGACACTCTGGAAACACCATATATTTT.